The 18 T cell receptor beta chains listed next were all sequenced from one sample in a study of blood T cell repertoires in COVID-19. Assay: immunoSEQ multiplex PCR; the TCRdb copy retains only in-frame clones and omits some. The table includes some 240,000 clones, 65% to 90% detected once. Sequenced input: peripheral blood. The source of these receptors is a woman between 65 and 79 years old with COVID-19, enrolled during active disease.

Here the CDR3 DNA reads TGTGCCAGCCATCACCCCCCGGGACAGGGCCAGGGCTACACCTTC. It yields the protein CASHHPPGQGQGYTF. V and J are TRBV28 and TRBJ1-2, with 9 bases matching TRBD1. V shed 8 bases and J 8 bases; nucleotides not matched to a gene: 15. Germline lookup yields CDR1 MDHEN and CDR2 SYDVKM. This CDR3 spans 15 amino acids.

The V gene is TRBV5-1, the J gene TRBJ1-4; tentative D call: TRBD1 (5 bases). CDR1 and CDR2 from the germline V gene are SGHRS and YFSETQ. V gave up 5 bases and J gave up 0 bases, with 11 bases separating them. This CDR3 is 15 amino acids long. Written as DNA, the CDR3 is TGCGCCAGCAGGACCGGGGGGGCAACTAATGAAAAACTGTTTTTT. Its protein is CASRTGGATNEKLFF.

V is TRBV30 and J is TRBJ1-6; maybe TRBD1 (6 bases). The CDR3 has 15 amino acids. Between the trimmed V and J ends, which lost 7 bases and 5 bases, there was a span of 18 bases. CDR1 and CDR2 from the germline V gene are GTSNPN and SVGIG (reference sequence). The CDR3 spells CAFSYGTPNNSPLHF. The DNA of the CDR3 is TGTGCCTTTTCCTACGGGACACCCAATAATTCACCCCTCCACTTT. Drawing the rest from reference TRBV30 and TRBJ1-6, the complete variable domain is SQTIHQWPATLVQPVGSPLSLECTVEGTSNPNLYWYRQAAGRGLQLLFYSVGIGQISSEVPQNLSASRPQDRQFILSSKKLLLSDSGFYLCAFSYGTPNNSPLHFGNGTRLTVT.

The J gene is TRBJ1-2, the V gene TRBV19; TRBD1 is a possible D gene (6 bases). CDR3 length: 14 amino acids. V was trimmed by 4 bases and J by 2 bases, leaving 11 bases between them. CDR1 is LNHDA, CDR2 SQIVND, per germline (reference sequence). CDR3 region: CASSRDNQNYGYTF. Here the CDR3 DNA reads TGTGCCAGTAGTAGGGACAACCAAAACTATGGCTACACCTTC. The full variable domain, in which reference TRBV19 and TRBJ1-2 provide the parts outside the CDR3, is DGGITQSPKYLFRKEGQNVTLSCEQNLNHDAMYWYRQDPGQGLRLIYYSQIVNDFQKGDIAEGYSVSREKKESFPLTVTSAQKNPTAFYLCASSRDNQNYGYTFGSGTRLTVV.

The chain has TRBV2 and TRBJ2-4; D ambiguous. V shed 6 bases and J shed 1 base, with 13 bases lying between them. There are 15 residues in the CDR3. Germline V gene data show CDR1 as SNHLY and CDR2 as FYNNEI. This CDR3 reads CASRYLAAAKNIQYF. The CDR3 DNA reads TGTGCCAGCAGATACTTGGCGGCGGCCAAAAACATTCAGTACTTC.

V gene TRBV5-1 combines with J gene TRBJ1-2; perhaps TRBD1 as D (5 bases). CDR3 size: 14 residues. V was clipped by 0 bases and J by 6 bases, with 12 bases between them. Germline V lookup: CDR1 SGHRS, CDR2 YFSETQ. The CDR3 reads CASSLVTGFHGYTF. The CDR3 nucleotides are TGCGCCAGCAGCTTGGTTACAGGCTTCCATGGCTACACCTTC.

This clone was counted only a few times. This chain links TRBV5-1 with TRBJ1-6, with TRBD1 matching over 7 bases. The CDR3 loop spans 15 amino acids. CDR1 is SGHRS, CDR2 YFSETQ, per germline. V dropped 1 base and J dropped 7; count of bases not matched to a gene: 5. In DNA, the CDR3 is TGCGCCAGCAGCTTGAACAGGGGAGGAAATTCACCCCTCCACTTT. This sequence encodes CASSLNRGGNSPLHF. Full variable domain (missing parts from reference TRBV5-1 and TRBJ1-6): KAGVTQTPRYLIKTRGQQVTLSCSPISGHRSVSWYQQTPGQGLQFLFEYFSETQRNKGNFPGRFSGRQFSNSRSEMNVSTLELGDSALYLCASSLNRGGNSPLHFGNGTRLTVT.

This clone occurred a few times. CDR3 in DNA: TGTGCCAGCAGTACGGTACAGGGGATGATATACGAGCAGTACTTC. It specifies CASSTVQGMIYEQYF. This sequence joins TRBV27 and TRBJ2-7; TRBD1 agrees at 7 bases. The CDR3 covers 15 residues. Germline CDR1 MNHEY, CDR2 SMNVEV (reference sequence). V lost 5 bases, J lost 4 bases, and 11 bases stayed unmatched.

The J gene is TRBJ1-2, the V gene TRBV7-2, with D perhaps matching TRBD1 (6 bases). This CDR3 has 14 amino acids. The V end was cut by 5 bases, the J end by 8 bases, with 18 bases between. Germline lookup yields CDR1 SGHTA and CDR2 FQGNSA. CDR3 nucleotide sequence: TGTGCCAGCAGCCCCGTGACAGGCCTCAAGGGCTACACCTTC. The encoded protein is CASSPVTGLKGYTF.

CDR3 sequence (DNA): TGTGCCAGCAGCACTGCTCTCGGGACAGCCTATGGCTACACCTTC. Translation gives CASSTALGTAYGYTF. The chain couples TRBV7-2 to TRBJ1-2, with TRBD1 matching 7 bases. The germline CDR1 and CDR2 sequences are SGHTA and FQGNSA. With V trimmed by 5 bases and J by 4 bases, 10 bases remained unmatched. The CDR3 runs to 15 residues. Full variable domain (rest looked up from reference TRBV7-2 and TRBJ1-2): GAGVSQSPSNKVTEKGKDVELRCDPISGHTALYWYRQSLGQGLEFLIYFQGNSAPDKSGLPSDRFSAERTGGSVSTLTIQRTQQEDSAVYLCASSTALGTAYGYTFGSGTRLTVV.

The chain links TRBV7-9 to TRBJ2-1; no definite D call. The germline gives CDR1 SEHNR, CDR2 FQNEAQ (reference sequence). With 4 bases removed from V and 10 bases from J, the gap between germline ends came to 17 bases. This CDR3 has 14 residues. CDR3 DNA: TGTGCCAGCAGCTCCCCCTTTAGGAGAGACGAGCAGTTCTTC. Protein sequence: CASSSPFRRDEQFF. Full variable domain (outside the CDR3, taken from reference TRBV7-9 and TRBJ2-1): DTGVSQNPRHKITKRGQNVTFRCDPISEHNRLYWYRQTLGQGPEFLTYFQNEAQLEKSRLLSDRFSAERPKGSFSTLEIQRTEQGDSAMYLCASSSPFRRDEQFFGPGTRLTVL.

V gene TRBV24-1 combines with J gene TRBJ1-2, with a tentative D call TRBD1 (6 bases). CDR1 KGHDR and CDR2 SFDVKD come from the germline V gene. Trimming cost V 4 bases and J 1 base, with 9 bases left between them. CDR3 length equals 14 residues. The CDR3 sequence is CATSDWDINYGYTF. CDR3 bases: TGTGCCACCAGTGACTGGGACATTAACTATGGCTACACCTTC.

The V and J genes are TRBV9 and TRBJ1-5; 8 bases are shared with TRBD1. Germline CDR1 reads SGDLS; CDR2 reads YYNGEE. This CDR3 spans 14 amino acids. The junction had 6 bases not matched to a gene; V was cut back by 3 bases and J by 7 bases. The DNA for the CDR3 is TGTGCCAGCAGCGGGACAGGGTACGGGCAGCCCCAGCATTTT. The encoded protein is CASSGTGYGQPQHF.

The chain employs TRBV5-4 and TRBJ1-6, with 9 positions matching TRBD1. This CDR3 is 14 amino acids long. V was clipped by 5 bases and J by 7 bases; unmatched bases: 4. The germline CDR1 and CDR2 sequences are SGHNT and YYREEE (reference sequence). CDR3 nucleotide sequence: TGTGCCAGCAGTTATGACAGGGGGAATTCACCCCTCCACTTT. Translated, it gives CASSYDRGNSPLHF.

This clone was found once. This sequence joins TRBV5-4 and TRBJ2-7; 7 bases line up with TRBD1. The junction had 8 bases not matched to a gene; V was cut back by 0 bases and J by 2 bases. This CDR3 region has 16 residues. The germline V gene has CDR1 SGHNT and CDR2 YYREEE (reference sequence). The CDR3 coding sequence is TGTGCCAGCAGCTTGGAGGTCGGGACAGCCACCTACGAGCAGTACTTC. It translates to CASSLEVGTATYEQYF.

Here the CDR3 DNA reads TGTGCCAGCAGCAGAGGGACATCCAGGGAGGAAAAACTGTTTTTT. It codes for CASSRGTSREEKLFF. The rearrangement links TRBV5-4 to TRBJ1-4; maybe TRBD1 (6 bases). The CDR3 has 15 amino acids. The ends were cut back, 4 bases at V and 8 bases at J, with 18 bases in the middle. Germline lookup yields CDR1 SGHNT and CDR2 YYREEE (reference sequence). Drawing the rest from reference TRBV5-4 and TRBJ1-4, the complete variable domain is ETGVTQSPTHLIKTRGQQVTLRCSSQSGHNTVSWYQQALGQGPQFIFQYYREEENGRGNFPPRFSGLQFPNYSSELNVNALELDDSALYLCASSRGTSREEKLFFGSGTQLSVL.

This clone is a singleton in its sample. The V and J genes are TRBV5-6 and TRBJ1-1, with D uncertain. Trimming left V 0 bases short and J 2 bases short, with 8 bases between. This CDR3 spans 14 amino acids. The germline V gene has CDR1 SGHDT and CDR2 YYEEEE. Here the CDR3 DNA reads TGTGCCAGCAGCTTGGTCGGGAGTAACACTGAAGCTTTCTTT. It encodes CASSLVGSNTEAFF.

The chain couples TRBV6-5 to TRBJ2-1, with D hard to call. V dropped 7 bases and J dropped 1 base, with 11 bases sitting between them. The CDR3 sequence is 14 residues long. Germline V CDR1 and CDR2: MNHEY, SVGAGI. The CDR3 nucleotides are TGTGCCAGCACAAGCATCCGATCCTACAATGAGCAGTTCTTC. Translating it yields CASTSIRSYNEQFF.